The T cell receptor beta chain under discussion was sequenced for a study of blood T cell repertoires in COVID-19 (TCRdb year 2020). Context from the whole study: The collaborator samples originated in the United States, Italy and Spain and spanned the acute and convalescent phases of COVID-19. The material from the prospective study consisted of cDNA or gDNA derived from T cells, B-cell-depleted T cells, or PBMCs. The dataset comprised deeply sampled blood TCRbeta repertoires from subjects exposed to, actively infected with, or recovered from COVID-19. The repertoires were released in a freely available public database intended as a resource for research on the immune response to SARS-CoV-2. Samples were obtained from the ongoing ImmuneRACE study (first 160 participants) and from 1,000 to 1,500 subjects provided by 6 global collaborators. Sample metadata almost always included a de-identified subject ID, COVID-19 status, age in years and sex. HLA class I and class II types, where available, came from metadata supplied by the sample provider rather than from assay-based typing. Points the paper makes about the study in general: How much clinical and demographic metadata was included differed by source and by participant, and the metadata was provided uncurated.

TCRbeta CDR3 regions were amplified from genomic DNA using the immunoSEQ Assay, a bias-controlled multiplex PCR. The study's processing was this. The number of nucleated cells in each sample was estimated by amplification of reference gene primers within the assay. To quantify the absolute abundance of each unique TCRbeta CDR3 rearrangement, sequence reads were collapsed and filtered. Productive Simpson clonality was computed per sample as the square root of Simpson's diversity index over productive rearrangements. TCRdb retrieved this table from immuneACCESS and kept in-frame rearrangements only. Not all clones are present; in checked studies, unresolved V genes account for under half, and no reason is known for the remainder. V and J calls and clone size are given by that table; D and trimming were obtained from the DNA. The sample includes around 130,000 clones, with roughly 80% observed a single time. The ten largest clones represent 10% to 15% of the sample.

CDR1 and CDR2 are drawn from the germline V gene: SGHRS, YFSETQ. Taken from cysteine to phenylalanine, the CDR3 has 16 residues. Only CDR3 DNA is held: 48 bases, read in frame from base 1. V is clipped by 4 bases and J by 1 base, and the sequence between their germline boundaries is 17 bases long. A word on this clone: Its antigen is not yet known. The sample holds no much larger clone one base away, and base qualities are not on file.

Whole blood was collected in K2EDTA tubes by collaborating institutions according to the institutions' own protocols. Collaborator samples were shipped for TCRbeta analysis as frozen whole blood, isolated PBMCs, or DNA extracted from either sample type. The sequence derives from a woman aged 60-75 years with acute or convalescent COVID-19. Specimen: peripheral blood. The chain couples TRBV5-1 to TRBJ1-2; the best D guess is TRBD1, with 5 bases matching. The CDR3 corresponds to CASSPSRTPLNYGYTF. The DNA sequence is as follows: TGCGCCAGCAGCCCTTCCAGGACACCGCTTAACTATGGCTACACCTTC.